This T cell receptor beta chain was retrieved from a study of blood T cells in healthy people across ages. The V and J ends lost 7 bases and 8 bases respectively, with 6 bases between them. CDR3 length: 10 residues. Germline V gene data show CDR1 as MNHEY and CDR2 as SMNVEV (reference sequence). Alongside a J-beta primer mix, a sample-barcoded 5' primer served in a second PCR lasting roughly 6 to 12 cycles. Individual samples furnished no less than 3 million CDR3-containing paired-end reads apiece. TCRdb reanalysed the 5' RACE reads using MiXCR and keeps one entry per CDR3 protein. Seen here are 700,000 or so distinct CDR3 sequences, about a fifth observed once, and the top ten hold around 22%.

The TCR sequence derives from a man between 65 and 79 years old in good health. The chain is built from TRBV27 and TRBJ2-1, with D unresolved. Sequencing was performed on blood. CDR3 loop: CASIRDEQFF. CDR3 DNA: TGTGCCAGCATAAGGGATGAGCAGTTCTTC.